What follows is one T cell receptor (beta chain) and its context. The data were taken from a study of identical twins. One entry per CDR3 protein results from TCRdb running MiXCR on the 5' RACE reads. The profile covers around 1.7 million distinct CDR3 sequences, with about 31% appearing a single time and approximately 0.29% taken by the ten largest. The receptor was isolated from a newborn girl in good health. Sequencing was performed on cord blood.

DNA for the CDR3: TGTGCCTGCAGCAAAGTAGCGGGAGGTGAGCAGTTCTTC. It encodes CACSKVAGGEQFF. The chain employs TRBV21-1 and TRBJ2-1; the DNA was not used to check the table's D call, TRBD2. TRBV21-1 is a recognized pseudogene. The CDR3 contains 13 residues.